This TCR beta chain was identified during a study of stem cell transplantation in POMP-related autoinflammatory disease. Study outcomes and limitations: Across all analyzed T-cell subsets, patients with PRAID tended toward reduced diversity and increased clonality.

About this clone itself: As yet, its antigen is unknown.

Sequencing was performed with immunoSEQ multiplex PCR; in TCRdb, only in-frame clones are kept and a portion is missing. The sample shows some 69,000 clones, around 90% of them seen only once. Germline-derived CDR1 and CDR2 are MNHEY and SVGAGI. This CDR3 region has 12 residues. Germline trimming cut 4 bases from V and 9 bases from J; bases unmatched to any gene: 3. PRAID combined immunodeficiency and autoinflammation. The sample in question was CD4+ T cells from PBMCs, obtained after stem cell transplantation. This TCR came from a human patient with POMP-related autoinflammation and immune dysregulation (PRAID). Some T cells may arise from the graft donor. This sequence joins TRBV6-5 and TRBJ2-1; 7 bases align to TRBD2. For the CDR3, the DNA is TGTGCCAGCAGTTTAGGGAGGGGTGAGCAGTTCTTC. Protein sequence: CASSLGRGEQFF.